The entry that follows covers one T cell receptor (beta chain) sequence. Method: immunoSEQ multiplex PCR; TCRdb's copy keeps in-frame clones and lacks some. In the table there are about 140,000 clones, about 76% of which are singletons. The data are from a study of blood T cell repertoires in COVID-19. In the study overall: The cDNA or gDNA used as material had been derived from T cells, B-cell-depleted T cells, or PBMCs.

The receptor was isolated from a man older than 75 with acute or convalescent COVID-19. Sequenced input: peripheral blood.

The CDR3 nucleotides read TGTGCCAGCAGCTCCTTCTACGGGACAGGGGGCGATGGCTACACCTTC. It specifies CASSSFYGTGGDGYTF. The genes are TRBV7-8 and TRBJ1-2; 12 nucleotides line up with TRBD1. After removal of 4 bases from V and 6 bases from J, the junction contained 9 bases not matched to a gene. The V gene's germline CDR1 is SGHVS and CDR2 FQNEAQ. The CDR3 loop spans 16 amino acids.